This TCR beta chain was recovered during a study of CD8 T cells in Susac syndrome. Reverse transcription of roughly 0.45 to 1 ug RNA was carried out with random hexamers. TCRdb passed the immunoSEQ multiplex PCR reads through MiXCR, listing each CDR3 protein once. The sample lists just over 150,000 distinct CDR3 sequences, about 94% occurring once. The clonotype was recovered from a human donor with multiple sclerosis. Sequencing input: CD8+ T cells from PBMCs.

The CDR3 DNA is TGTGCCAGCAGCCTCGGAGGCCGACGCTCCTACAATGAGCAGTTCTTC. It translates to CASSLGGRRSYNEQFF. The chain couples TRBV13 to TRBJ2-1; D is possibly TRBD2 (5 bases). The germline gives CDR1 PRHDT, CDR2 FYEKMQ (reference sequence). Trimming shortened V by 5 bases and J by 0 bases, and 14 bases separated the two germline ends. This CDR3 is built from 16 residues.